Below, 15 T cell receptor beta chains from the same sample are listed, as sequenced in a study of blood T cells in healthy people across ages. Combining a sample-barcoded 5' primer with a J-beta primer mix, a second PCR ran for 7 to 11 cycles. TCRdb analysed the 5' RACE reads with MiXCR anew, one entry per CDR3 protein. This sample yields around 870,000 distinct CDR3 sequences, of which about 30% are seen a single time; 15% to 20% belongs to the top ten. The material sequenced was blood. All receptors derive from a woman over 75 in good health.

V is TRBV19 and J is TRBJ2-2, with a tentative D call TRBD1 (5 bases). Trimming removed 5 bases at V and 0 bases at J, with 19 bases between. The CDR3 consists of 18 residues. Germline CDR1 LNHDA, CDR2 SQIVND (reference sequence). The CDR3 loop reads CASSPTPGAVANTGELFF. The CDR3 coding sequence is TGTGCCAGTAGTCCAACCCCTGGGGCAGTCGCGAACACCGGGGAGCTGTTTTTT.

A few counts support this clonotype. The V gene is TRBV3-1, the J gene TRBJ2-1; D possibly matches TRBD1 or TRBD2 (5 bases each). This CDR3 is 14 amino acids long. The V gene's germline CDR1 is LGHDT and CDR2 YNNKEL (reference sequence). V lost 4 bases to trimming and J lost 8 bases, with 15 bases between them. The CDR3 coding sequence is TGTGCCAGCAGCCTTAGGACAAGGAGGCATGAGCAGTTCTTC. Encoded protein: CASSLRTRRHEQFF.

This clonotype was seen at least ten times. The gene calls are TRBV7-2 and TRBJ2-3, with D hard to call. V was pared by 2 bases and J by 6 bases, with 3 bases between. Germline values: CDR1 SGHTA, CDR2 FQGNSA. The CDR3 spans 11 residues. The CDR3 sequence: CASSLHDTQYF. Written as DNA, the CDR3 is TGTGCCAGCAGCTTACATGATACGCAGTATTTT.

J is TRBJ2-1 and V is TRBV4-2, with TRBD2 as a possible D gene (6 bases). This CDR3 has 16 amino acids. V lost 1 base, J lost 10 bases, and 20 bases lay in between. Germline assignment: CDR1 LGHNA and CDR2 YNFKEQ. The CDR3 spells CASSQGGEVAGEEQFF. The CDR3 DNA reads TGTGCCAGCAGCCAAGGAGGGGAGGTGGCAGGAGAGGAGCAGTTCTTC.

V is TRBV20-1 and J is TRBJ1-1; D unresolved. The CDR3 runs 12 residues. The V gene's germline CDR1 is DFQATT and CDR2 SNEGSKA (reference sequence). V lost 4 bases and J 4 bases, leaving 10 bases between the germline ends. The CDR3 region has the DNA TGCAGTGCTAAGGGTGGGCTCACTGAAGCTTTCTTT. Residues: CSAKGGLTEAFF.

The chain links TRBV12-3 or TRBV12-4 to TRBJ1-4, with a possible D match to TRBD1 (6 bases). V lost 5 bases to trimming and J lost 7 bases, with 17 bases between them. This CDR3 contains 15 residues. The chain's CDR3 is CASSRTQGGGEKLFF. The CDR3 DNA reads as TGTGCCAGCAGTCGTACTCAGGGAGGGGGTGAAAAACTGTTTTTT.

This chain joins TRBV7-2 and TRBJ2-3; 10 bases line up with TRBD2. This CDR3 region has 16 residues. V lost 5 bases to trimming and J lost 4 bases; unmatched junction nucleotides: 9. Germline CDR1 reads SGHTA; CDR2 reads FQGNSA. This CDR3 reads CASSLPSGRGSDTQYF. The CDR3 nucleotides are TGTGCCAGCAGCCTCCCTAGCGGGAGAGGGTCAGATACGCAGTATTTT.

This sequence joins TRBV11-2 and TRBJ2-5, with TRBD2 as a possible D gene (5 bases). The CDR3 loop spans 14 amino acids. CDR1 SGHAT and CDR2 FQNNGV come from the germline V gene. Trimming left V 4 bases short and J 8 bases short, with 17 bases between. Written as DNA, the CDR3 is TGTGCCAGCAGCTCCGAGGGTAGCACGTCTACCCAGTACTTC. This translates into CASSSEGSTSTQYF.

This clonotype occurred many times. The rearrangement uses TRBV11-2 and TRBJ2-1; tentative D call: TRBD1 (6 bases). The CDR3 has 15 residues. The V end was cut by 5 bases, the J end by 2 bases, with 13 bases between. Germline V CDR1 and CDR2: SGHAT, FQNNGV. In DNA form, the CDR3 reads TGTGCCAGCAGCGACTCAGGGGCACCCTACAATGAGCAGTTCTTC. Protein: CASSDSGAPYNEQFF.

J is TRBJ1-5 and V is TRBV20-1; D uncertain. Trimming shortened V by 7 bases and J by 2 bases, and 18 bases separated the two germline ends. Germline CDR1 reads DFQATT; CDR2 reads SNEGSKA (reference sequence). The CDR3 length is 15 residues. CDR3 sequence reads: CSVSIGNGRNQPQHF. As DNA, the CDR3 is TGCAGTGTTTCGATAGGGAACGGGCGCAATCAGCCCCAGCATTTT.

The chain's CDR3 is CSARLPGDLYQPQHF. CDR3 DNA: TGCAGTGCTAGATTGCCGGGGGACCTTTATCAGCCCCAGCATTTT. The rearrangement joins TRBV20-1 to TRBJ1-5; a weak D match, TRBD1 (5 bases). Trimming took 2 bases from V and 5 from J, leaving 16 bases between them. The germline gives CDR1 DFQATT, CDR2 SNEGSKA (reference sequence). The CDR3 has 15 residues.

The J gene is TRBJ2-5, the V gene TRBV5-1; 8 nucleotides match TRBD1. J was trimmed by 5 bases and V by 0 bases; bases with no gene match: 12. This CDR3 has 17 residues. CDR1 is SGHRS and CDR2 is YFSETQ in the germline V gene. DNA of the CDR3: TGCGCCAGCAGCTTGGGTCCAGGGGGCCAAAAGAGGGAGACCCAGTACTTC. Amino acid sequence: CASSLGPGGQKRETQYF. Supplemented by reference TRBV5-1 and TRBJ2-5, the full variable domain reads KAGVTQTPRYLIKTRGQQVTLSCSPISGHRSVSWYQQTPGQGLQFLFEYFSETQRNKGNFPGRFSGRQFSNSRSEMNVSTLELGDSALYLCASSLGPGGQKRETQYFGPGTRLLVL.

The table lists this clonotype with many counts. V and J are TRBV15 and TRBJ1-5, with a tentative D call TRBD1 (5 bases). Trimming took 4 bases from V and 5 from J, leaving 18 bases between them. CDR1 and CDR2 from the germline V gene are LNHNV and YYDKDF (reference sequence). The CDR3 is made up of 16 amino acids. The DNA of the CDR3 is TGTGCCACCAGCACCCTTACGGCCGGCAGGGATCAGCCCCAGCATTTT. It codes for CATSTLTAGRDQPQHF.

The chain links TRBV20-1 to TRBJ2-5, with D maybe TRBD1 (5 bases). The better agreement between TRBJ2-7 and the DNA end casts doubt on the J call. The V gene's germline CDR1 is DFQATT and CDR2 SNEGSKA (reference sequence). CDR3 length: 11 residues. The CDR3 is CSSRTTYEQYF. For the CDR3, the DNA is TGCAGTTCCCGGACAACCTACGAGCAGTACTTC.

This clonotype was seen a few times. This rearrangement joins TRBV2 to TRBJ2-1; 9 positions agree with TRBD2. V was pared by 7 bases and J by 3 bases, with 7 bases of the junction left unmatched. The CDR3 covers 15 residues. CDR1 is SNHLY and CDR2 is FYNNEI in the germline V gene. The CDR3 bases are TGTGCCAGCAAAGGGATTAGCGGGGGCTACAATGAGCAGTTCTTC. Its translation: CASKGISGGYNEQFF.